This T cell receptor beta chain was sequenced in a study of OX40 agonist ivuxolimab in advanced cancers. Findings and limits, study-wide: CD4+ T cells averaged fewer expanded clones than CD8+ T cells. The study found among the lowest clonal expansion in partial responders at 0.1-3.0 mg/kg. Doses of 0.1 to 3.0 mg/kg were accompanied by clonal expansion of CD4+ and CD8+ blood T cells by week 6.

Generated by immunoSEQ multiplex PCR, the TCRdb table keeps only in-frame clones and is missing some. The table has 20,000 to 25,000 clones, nearly 90% seen once; the top ten hold 34%. CDR3 length: 13 residues. The V gene's germline CDR1 is GTSNPN and CDR2 SVGIG (reference sequence). A history of autoimmune disease or systemic immunosuppression excluded patients. As concerns this clone: Its antigen is as yet unknown.

Source: CD4+ or CD8+ T cells sorted from blood, taken in a trial of the OX40 agonist ivuxolimab. This clonotype was obtained from an adult with an advanced solid tumor such as melanoma, head and neck, liver or kidney cancer. This rearrangement joins TRBV30 to TRBJ2-5; D not resolved. The end of the DNA fits TRBJ2-7 better, so the J call may be wrong. The CDR3: CAWSALISYEQYF. For the CDR3, the DNA is TGTGCCTGGAGTGCACTAATATCCTACGAGCAGTACTTC.